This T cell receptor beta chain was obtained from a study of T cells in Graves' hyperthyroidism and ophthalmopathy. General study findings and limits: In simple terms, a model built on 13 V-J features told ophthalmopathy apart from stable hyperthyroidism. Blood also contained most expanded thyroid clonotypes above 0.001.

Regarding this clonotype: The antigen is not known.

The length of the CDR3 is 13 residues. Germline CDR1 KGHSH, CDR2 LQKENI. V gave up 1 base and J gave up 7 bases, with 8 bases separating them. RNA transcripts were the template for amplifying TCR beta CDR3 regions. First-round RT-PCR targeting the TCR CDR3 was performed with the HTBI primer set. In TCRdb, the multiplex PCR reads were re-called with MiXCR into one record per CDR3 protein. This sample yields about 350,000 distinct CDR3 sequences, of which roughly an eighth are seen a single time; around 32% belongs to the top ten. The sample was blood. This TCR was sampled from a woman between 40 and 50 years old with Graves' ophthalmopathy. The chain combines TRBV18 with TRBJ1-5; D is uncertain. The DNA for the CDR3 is TGTGCCAGCTCACCACAGGGTTCGCAGCCCCAGCATTTT. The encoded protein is CASSPQGSQPQHF. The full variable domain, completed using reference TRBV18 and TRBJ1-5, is NAGVMQNPRHLVRRRGQEARLRCSPMKGHSHVYWYRQLPEEGLKFMVYLQKENIIDESGMPKERFSAEFPKEGPSILRIQQVVRGDSAAYFCASSPQGSQPQHFGDGTRLSIL.